This T cell receptor (beta chain) was observed in a study of cytomegalovirus exposure and HLA in healthy donors. Background on the study: Unique TCR beta sequences numbering about 100 million came from around 180 million T cells in an earlier analysis. General study results and limits: Previously analyzed data showed that most TCR beta V segments were productive at a frequency of about 90% or about 30%. Per a later analysis, approximately 16,000 TCR beta sequences showed association with HLA alleles at 0.05 false discovery rate. An analysis was carried out later, and it reportedly showed fewer N-insertions in an Asian-associated ancestry cluster than the 666-donor mean.

On this clone itself: The antigen is not known.

CDR1 is SGHKS and CDR2 is YYEKEE in the germline V gene (reference sequence). The germline V and J ends were trimmed by 0 bases and 2 bases, with 10 bases remaining between them. This CDR3 contains 15 residues. 60 Vbeta and 13 Jbeta primers were used in PCR. The method was immunoSEQ multiplex PCR; TCRdb's version includes in-frame clones alone and lacks a portion of them. This repertoire shows about 150,000 clones, around 75% found once; its top ten account for approximately 1.3%. The receptor was derived from a man between 18 and 29 years old in good health and CMV-seronegative. Sample: PBMCs. The chain recombines TRBV5-5 with TRBJ2-3, with D maybe TRBD2 (6 bases). The CDR3 DNA follows: TGTGCCAGCAGCTTGGGCGGGATTGTCACAGATACGCAGTATTTT. Its translation: CASSLGGIVTDTQYF.